Detailed here is one T cell receptor (beta chain). These data belong to a study of cytotoxic CD8 clonotypes in ibrutinib-treated CLL. Study context: Patients: 11 relapsed/refractory, more than 14 treatment-naive, under 18 IGHV unmutated. Median treatment time before response sampling was 12 months, range 6 to 36.

Here immunoSEQ multiplex PCR was the method, and the copy in TCRdb shows in-frame clones only, minus some. The sample gives roughly 330,000 clones, 67% of which show up once; approximately 6% is in the top ten. The sequenced sample was PBMCs, obtained after 36 months of ibrutinib treatment. The TCR sequence derives from a human donor with chronic lymphocytic leukemia.

DNA of the CDR3: TGTGCCAGCAGCCCCGGACAGGGCTTCTACAATGAGCAGTTCTTC. Protein sequence: CASSPGQGFYNEQFF. The rearrangement joins TRBV11-2 to TRBJ2-1; 8 positions match TRBD1. The CDR3 is 15 amino acids. V lost 5 bases, J lost 3 bases, and 6 bases stayed unmatched. From germline, CDR1 is SGHAT and CDR2 FQNNGV.